The clone carrying this T cell receptor (beta chain) was seen more than once but under ten times. Its cognate antigen is unknown. Trimming cost V 6 bases and J 1 base, with 14 bases left between them. Germline CDR1 reads MNHEY; CDR2 reads SVGAGI. The CDR3 consists of 15 residues. These data originate in a study of beta chain features in type 1 diabetes. Study conclusions and caveats: Reads derived from cDNA could over-represent cells showing high TCR expression. Whatever favoring of shorter templates PCR might show would apply equally to patients and controls. For type 1 diabetes patients, VDJ junctions showed fewer insertions and more deletions.

Reverse transcribing all isolated RNA meant expressed TCRB transcripts were sequenced. Reads from naive, central memory and regulatory T cell samples averaged about 3.9 million. Profiling relied on immunoSEQ multiplex PCR, and the TCRdb table lists in-frame clones only, not all of them. Of 250,000 to 350,000 clones in the sample, 8% to 13% are singletons; the top ten hold around 0.015%. The gene calls are TRBV6-5 and TRBJ2-3; the D is unclear. The clonotype originates from a woman in her 30s in good health. The specimen was naive CD4+ T cells from blood. The CDR3 sequence is CASRFGAQRTDTQYF. DNA for the CDR3: TGTGCCAGCAGGTTTGGAGCGCAACGCACAGATACGCAGTATTTT.